This TCR beta chain originates from a study of glioma-infiltrating T cells listed by TCRdb under 2016. For context, the study as a whole: Sequencing of TCR alpha- and beta-chain repertoires was performed on glioma tissue, on non-neoplastic brain tissue, and on matched peripheral blood mononuclear cells. To gauge divergence between tissue and blood T-cell populations, every tissue-infiltrating repertoire was compared against the peripheral blood repertoire from the same patient. Three low-grade glioma patients, under ten primary glioblastoma patients and three non-glioma patients contributing non-neoplastic brain tissue were included in the paired cohort.

For this clonotype: The antigen it binds to is not known. No base qualities exist here, and no much larger clone lies one base off it.

Trimmed from V: 5 bases; trimmed from J: 3 bases; junction bases lacking a gene match: 5. CDR1 LNHDA and CDR2 SQIVND are derived from the germline V gene (reference sequence). From cysteine to phenylalanine, the CDR3 is 14 amino acids long. The only DNA kept is the CDR3, 42 bases in frame from the first base. What the authors observed across the whole study: Group comparisons rested on small numbers: three non-neoplastic, three low-grade glioma and eight glioblastoma patients. VJ-independent divergence between tissue and blood was found to be below expectation in non-neoplastic patients but above expectation in all gliomas, particularly low-grade gliomas. Very few CDR3 sequences were found to be shared between tissue and blood, and this scarcity was attributed to high CDR3 diversity and limited sampling.

The iRepertoire nested amplicon-rescue multiplex PCR (arm-PCR) platform was used to amplify TCR alpha and beta CDR3 regions from RNA. The input for one-step reverse transcription and amplification was about 90-400 ng of tissue mRNA or PBMC total RNA. Following bead purification, Illumina adapters were added through a secondary multiplex PCR, and the libraries were then gel-purified between 200 and 400 bp. Libraries carried internal 6-nucleotide barcodes used for demultiplexing. The libraries were sequenced on an Illumina MiSeq using 2x220 or 2x250 nucleotide paired-end reads. The original pipeline was this. Paired reads were merged with FLASH 1.2.11 and aligned to the GRCh37 human genome with BWA-MEM before extracting TRA and TRB reads. V and J assignment used an IMGT-derived reference of cassette sequences and CDR3 motifs that included pseudogenes. Three-frame translation of reads was performed, and productive CDR3s were defined as those with a C...FGXG motif and no stop codons. A clonotype was defined as a unique combination of a V-J cassette pair and a CDR3 amino acid sequence. Reads were filtered by Hamming distance, thresholded by each sample's sequence error rate in mapped regions. TCRdb reprocessing: public reads trimmed at Q25 with fastp, clones called with MiXCR, in-frame beta chains kept. Every CDR3 protein is listed once, alongside the most common genes and DNA of its rows. The V and J calls follow TCRdb's processing rather than the paper's. For this sample there are 85,000 to 110,000 distinct CDR3 sequences; around 28% appear just once. The ten largest clones add up to roughly 46% of the sample.

The sequencing input was glioma tissue, nonneoplastic brain tissue, or PBMCs (not recorded which). This receptor was obtained from a human donor with low-grade glioma or glioblastoma, undergoing nonglioma brain surgery, or in good health (not recorded which). This chain joins TRBV19 to TRBJ2-7; the junction holds 9 bases that match TRBD1. The CDR3 reads CASSWGQGNYEQYF. The nucleotides are TGTGCCAGTAGTTGGGGACAGGGCAACTACGAGCAGTACTTC.